These 28 T cell receptor beta chains were sequenced from one sample in a study of tumor-infiltrating lymphocytes in primary liver carcinoma. Making TCR beta cDNA involved approximately 530 ng total RNA and a constant-region primer. Library construction for TCR beta comprised three nested multiplex PCR rounds performed with slightly modified ARM-PCR. TRBV1-TRBV30 forward primers paired with a C-beta reverse primer drove the first two PCR rounds, roughly 10 cycles each. One entry per CDR3 protein, called by TCRdb with MiXCR from the multiplex PCR reads. The data contain about 110,000 distinct CDR3 sequences, roughly 69% of them singletons. Without any cell sorting, roughly 17-31 mg of bulk tissue yielded co-extracted RNA and DNA. Sequences were obtained from liver tumor tissue from sampling region 1. Noted subset: tumor region T1, superior pole. These TCRs come from a woman aged 60 to 75 with primary liver carcinoma and hepatitis B virus infection.

Points on this clonotype: A junction boundary mismatches the germline segment, possibly from a read error. V gene TRBV6-6 combines with J gene TRBJ1-2; no clear D. CDR3 length equals 12 residues. Germline V gene lookup returns CDR1 MNHNY and CDR2 SVGAGI (reference sequence). CDR3 sequence reads: CAITPYEEGYAF. In DNA form, the CDR3 reads TGTGCCATCACCCCGTACGAGGAAGGCTACGCCTTC.

Points on this clonotype: A much larger clone sits a single nucleotide away, making a read error possible. The chain combines TRBV12-3 or TRBV12-4 with TRBJ2-5, with unresolved D. The CDR3 runs to 11 residues. The ends were cut back, 3 bases at V and 8 bases at J, with 7 bases in the middle. The CDR3 nucleotides are TGTGCCAGCAGTTTCGTGGGAACCCAGTACTTC. Protein sequence: CASSFVGTQYF.

On this clonotype itself: Because the CDR3 is missing its conserved closing phenylalanine or tryptophan, this is likely a read error. The V and J genes are TRBV11-2 and TRBJ2-6; TRBD2 is a possible D gene (5 bases). V was shortened by 11 bases and J by 0 bases, with 11 bases between the two germline ends. CDR1 is SGHAT and CDR2 is FQNNGV in the germline V gene. The CDR3 spans 14 residues. CDR3 protein: CACRRNSGANVLTS. CDR3 nucleotide sequence: TGTGCCTGCCGGAGGAACTCTGGGGCCAACGTCCTGACTTCC.

As to this clonotype: This CDR3 is missing its conserved last phenylalanine or tryptophan, likely due to a read error. The V gene is TRBV25-1, the J gene TRBJ1-1; no definite D call. Germline CDR1 and CDR2: MGHDK and SYGVNS. Trimming left V 1 base short and J 11 bases short, with 14 bases between. The CDR3 has 13 amino acids. The DNA for the CDR3 is TGTGCCAGCAGTGAATTGGGCCGATCTAGGGCTTTCTAT. It is translated as CASSELGRSRAFY.

This clonotype was picked up many times. V usage is TRBV6-5 and J usage is TRBJ2-5; 8 bases align to TRBD1. Unmatched junction bases numbered 13, after V lost 6 bases and J lost 7 bases. Germline-derived CDR1 and CDR2 are MNHEY and SVGAGI. The CDR3 covers 15 residues. Here the CDR3 DNA reads TGTGCCAGCAGCAGGACAGGGACCATGTTGGGGACCCAGTACTTC. Its protein is CASSRTGTMLGTQYF.

On this clonotype: Since the CDR3 does not end with the conserved phenylalanine or tryptophan, this likely comes from a read error. The chain links TRBV7-8 to TRBJ2-3; 9 bases fit TRBD2. The length of the CDR3 is 17 residues. J lost 3 bases, V lost 4 bases, and 11 bases had no gene match. Germline CDR1 is SGHVS and CDR2 is FQNEAQ. CDR3 in DNA: TGTGCCAGCAGCTATAGCGGGAGTGGGCGGGGGACAGATACGCAGTATATT. This codes for CASSYSGSGRGTDTQYI.

Concerning this clonotype: A clone one base away is much larger, so this may be a read error. Here the CDR3 DNA reads TGCGCCAGCAGCCAAGATGGCACAGGGTACACTGAAGCTTTCTTT. This translates into CASSQDGTGYTEAFF. V is TRBV4-1 and J is TRBJ1-1; a weak D match, TRBD1 (6 bases). CDR3 size: 15 residues. Germline assignment: CDR1 MGHRA and CDR2 YSYEKL. V shed 0 bases and J shed 3 bases, with 11 bases lying between them.

The gene calls are TRBV7-9 and TRBJ2-3; no clear D gene. V lost 2 bases to trimming and J lost 6 bases, with 12 bases between them. Per germline, CDR1 SEHNR and CDR2 FQNEAQ (reference sequence). This CDR3 comprises 14 residues. As DNA, the CDR3 is TGTGCCAGCAGCTTAAGCCTAGGGAAGGATACGCAGTATTTT. Encoded protein: CASSLSLGKDTQYF.

At least ten counts were recorded for this clonotype. This chain connects TRBV6-6 to TRBJ1-2; D is unresolved. The germline V gene has CDR1 MNHNY and CDR2 SVGAGI (reference sequence). V shed 4 bases and J shed 8 bases, with 11 bases lying between them. The CDR3 is 12 residues long. CDR3 sequence reads: CASSSGFYGYTF. The CDR3 DNA sequence: TGTGCCAGCAGTTCGGGATTCTACGGCTACACCTTC.

To note about this clonotype: At one end, the junction sequence differs from germline, possibly due to a read error. The gene calls are TRBV4-1 and TRBJ2-7; the D is unclear. From germline, CDR1 is MGHRA and CDR2 YSYEKL. This CDR3 is built from 16 residues. In DNA form, the CDR3 reads TGCGCCAGCAGCCCTTTCCACGGACCCAGCACCTACGGGCAGTACTTC. This sequence encodes CASSPFHGPSTYGQYF.

There are a few counts of this clonotype. The chain is built from TRBV28 and TRBJ2-2; TRBD2 aligns across 13 bases. The CDR3 has 17 amino acids. The germline V gene has CDR1 MDHEN and CDR2 SYDVKM. Trimming cost V 2 bases and J 5 bases; bases outside gene matches: 5. The CDR3 DNA sequence: TGTGCCAGCAGTTTACCCGGACTAGCGGGAGTTACCGGGGAGCTGTTTTTT. This sequence encodes CASSLPGLAGVTGELFF.

This clonotype was counted many times. This chain links TRBV5-5 with TRBJ2-1, with 8 bases aligning to TRBD2. The CDR3 length is 14 residues. V was pared by 7 bases and J by 5 bases, with 8 bases of the junction left unmatched. Germline assignment: CDR1 SGHKS and CDR2 YYEKEE (reference sequence). The CDR3 here is CASGRTGRDNEQFF. For the CDR3, the DNA is TGTGCCAGCGGACGGACCGGGAGGGACAATGAGCAGTTCTTC.

This clonotype was observed once. It may be a read error: a sequence one base away is much more abundant. The rearrangement links TRBV6-5 to TRBJ2-6, with D possibly TRBD2 on 6 matching bases. The CDR3 is 17 residues long. The V gene's germline CDR1 is MNHEY and CDR2 SVGAGI. The ends were cut back, 7 bases at V and 0 bases at J, with 16 bases in the middle. The CDR3: CASMPDRRGSGANVLTF. CDR3 sequence (DNA): TGTGCCAGCATGCCCGACCGGAGGGGCTCTGGGGCCAACGTCCTGACTTTC.

The chain recombines TRBV28 with TRBJ1-1, with D unclear. Trimming took off 4 bases at V and 0 bases at J, with 9 bases between the two ends. This CDR3 contains 14 residues. Germline CDR1 MDHEN, CDR2 SYDVKM. DNA for the CDR3: TGTGCCAGCAGTTCTCCATGGCTGAACACTGAAGCTTTCTTT. Translated, it gives CASSSPWLNTEAFF.

This clonotype was observed many times. The V gene is TRBV5-1, the J gene TRBJ1-6; tentative D call: TRBD1 (6 bases). The CDR3 is made up of 14 amino acids. Germline values: CDR1 SGHRS, CDR2 YFSETQ. V shed 2 bases and J shed 5 bases, with 8 bases lying between them. In nucleotides, the CDR3 is TGCGCCAGCAGCTTAGGACAGCATAATTCACCCCTCCACTTT. Translated: CASSLGQHNSPLHF.

The J gene is TRBJ2-1, the V gene TRBV19; possibly TRBD1 or TRBD2 for D (5 bases each). This CDR3 comprises 13 residues. Trimming cost V 10 bases and J 4 bases, with 14 bases left between them. Germline-derived CDR1 and CDR2 are LNHDA and SQIVND (reference sequence). CDR3 bases: TGTGCCACCGCCCGGGACGTATACAATGAGCAGTTCTTC. Translation gives CATARDVYNEQFF.

Many counts were recorded for this clonotype. The chain carries TRBV6-5 and TRBJ2-1; D perhaps matches TRBD2 (7 bases). Germline V gene sequence: CDR1 MNHEY, CDR2 SVGAGI. V was pared by 6 bases and J by 8 bases, with 26 bases between. The CDR3 extends over 17 amino acids. The CDR3 loop reads CASRVWGGRRGRDEQFF. CDR3 bases: TGTGCCAGCAGAGTCTGGGGGGGCAGAAGAGGTAGGGATGAGCAGTTCTTC.

Points on this clonotype: Just one base apart from a much larger clone, this may be a read error. The genes are TRBV28 and TRBJ2-3, with no clear D. V lost 3 bases to trimming and J lost 4 bases, with 20 bases between them. In germline, CDR1 is MDHEN, CDR2 SYDVKM. CDR3 size: 17 residues. CDR3 sequence: CASSFLRLKVAPDTQYF. The CDR3 DNA reads as TGTGCCAGCAGTTTCCTAAGGTTAAAGGTGGCCCCAGATACGCAGTATTTT.

Worth noting for this clonotype: This could be a read error, since a much larger clone is one nucleotide away. The chain links TRBV24-1 to TRBJ2-1; D perhaps matches TRBD1 (6 bases). The germline V gene encodes CDR1 KGHDR and CDR2 SFDVKD. V shed 1 base and J shed 6 bases, with 12 bases lying between them. This CDR3 is built from 15 residues. CDR3 coding DNA: TGTGCCACCAGTGATTTAAGGGGGACGGTCAATGAGCAGTTCTTC. Translated: CATSDLRGTVNEQFF.

To note about this clonotype: A junction end diverges from the germline sequence, so it may reflect a read error. This chain links TRBV11-1 with TRBJ2-6; weak D call: TRBD1 (5 bases). This CDR3 has 17 residues. Germline V gene data show CDR1 as SGHAT and CDR2 as FQDESV (reference sequence). This CDR3 is CASSALGFSSGANILTF. CDR3 coding DNA: TGTGCCAGCAGCGCCCTCGGGTTCAGTTCTGGGGCCAACATCCTGACTTTC.

The table lists this clonotype with a count of one. One end of the junction is discordant with germline, which a read error may explain. The chain carries TRBV10-3 and TRBJ1-2; TRBD1 matches 8 bases. The CDR3 is 14 amino acids. Germline CDR1 ENHRY, CDR2 SYGVKD. The CDR3 is CAIRPTGVNYSYTF. The DNA for the CDR3 is TGTGCGATCAGACCGACAGGGGTTAACTATAGCTACACCTTC.

This clonotype was seen at least ten times. The chain joins TRBV6-6 to TRBJ2-2; D gene ambiguous. V was cut by 4 bases and J by 0 bases, with 3 bases left in between. The germline gives CDR1 MNHNY, CDR2 SVGAGI (reference sequence). This CDR3 has 13 residues. The CDR3 loop is CASSSPNTGELFF. CDR3 nucleotide sequence: TGTGCCAGCAGTTCCCCGAACACCGGGGAGCTGTTTTTT.

As to this clonotype: This may arise from a read error, as a much more abundant clone is one base away. This chain joins TRBV6-5 and TRBJ2-1; D might be TRBD1 (5 bases). Looked up from germline, CDR1 is MNHEY and CDR2 is SVGAGI. V lost 0 bases and J lost 8, with 14 bases in between. The CDR3 has 15 residues. The chain's CDR3 is CASSYSAGPNDEQFF. The CDR3 DNA follows: TGTGCCAGCAGTTACTCGGCAGGGCCCAACGATGAGCAGTTCTTC.

This rearrangement joins TRBV28 to TRBJ1-4; 9 nucleotides align to TRBD1. Germline trimming cut 2 bases from V and 8 bases from J; bases unmatched to any gene: 9. The CDR3 length is 16 residues. CDR1 is MDHEN, CDR2 SYDVKM, per germline. The CDR3 spells CASSLTGGSNGEKLFF. The CDR3 DNA sequence: TGTGCCAGCAGTTTAACAGGGGGCAGTAACGGGGAAAAACTGTTTTTT.

This clonotype showed up just once. Given a much more abundant clone one base away, this may be a read error. The V and J genes are TRBV12-3 or TRBV12-4 and TRBJ1-6, with a possible D match to TRBD1 (5 bases). V lost 6 bases to trimming and J lost 10 bases, with 10 bases between them. The CDR3 extends over 12 amino acids. The CDR3 DNA reads as TGTGCCAGCAGGTGGGGGGGATCACCCCTCCACTTT. Protein sequence: CASRWGGSPLHF.

Comments on this clonotype: Germline is not matched at one junction end, which may reflect a read error. The rearrangement uses TRBV11-1 and TRBJ1-2; 7 positions agree with TRBD1. The CDR3 is 14 amino acids. CDR1 and CDR2 from the germline V gene are SGHAT and FQDESV (reference sequence). CDR3 sequence (DNA): TGTGCCAGCAGCCAAGCTGGGGAGGGGGCTGGCTACATCTTC. Protein: CASSQAGEGAGYIF.

This chain uses TRBV2 with TRBJ2-1, with D perhaps TRBD1 (5 bases). V shed 0 bases and J shed 9 bases, with 9 bases lying between them. This CDR3 contains 13 residues. CDR1 and CDR2 (germline): SNHLY, FYNNEI. CDR3 coding DNA: TGTGCCAGCAGTGAAGCGGGCCAGGGTGAGCAGTTCTTC. Amino acids: CASSEAGQGEQFF.

Turning to this clonotype: One base away lies a much larger clone, so this may be a sequencing read error. The chain employs TRBV6-6 and TRBJ2-1, with no clear D. The V end was cut by 4 bases, the J end by 8 bases, with 9 bases between. CDR1 MNHNY and CDR2 SVGAGI come from the germline V gene (reference sequence). The CDR3 runs 12 residues. The CDR3 sequence is CASSSAPHEQFF. CDR3 nucleotides: TGTGCCAGCAGTTCCGCACCCCATGAGCAGTTCTTC.